The sequence of this TCR beta chain was determined in a study of blood T cell repertoires in COVID-19. Study overall: Sources were T cells, B-cell-depleted T cells, or PBMCs; the material itself was cDNA or gDNA.

The study drew participants aged roughly 18 to 95 years from some 24 US areas. Per the original data handling: Nucleated cell counts were estimated from reference gene primer amplification. Method: immunoSEQ multiplex PCR; TCRdb's copy keeps in-frame clones and lacks some. The V and J calls and clone size are taken from that table; D and trimming were inferred from the DNA. The sample lists about 260,000 clones; 75% to 90% were seen once. The material sequenced was PBMCs or T cells enriched from blood (not recorded which). The clonotype comes from a man aged 45-60 years who had been exposed to COVID-19.

CDR3 sequence reads: CASRTGGANTGELFF. The CDR3 region has the DNA TGTGCCAGCCGTACAGGGGGCGCGAACACCGGGGAGCTGTTTTTT. V is TRBV19 and J is TRBJ2-2; TRBD1 matches 9 bases. Germline CDR1 and CDR2: LNHDA and SQIVND (reference sequence). Unmatched junction bases numbered 5, after V lost 9 bases and J lost 0 bases. The CDR3 spans 15 residues. Combining the CDR3 with reference TRBV19 and TRBJ2-2 gives the whole variable domain DGGITQSPKYLFRKEGQNVTLSCEQNLNHDAMYWYRQDPGQGLRLIYYSQIVNDFQKGDIAEGYSVSREKKESFPLTVTSAQKNPTAFYLCASRTGGANTGELFFGEGSRLTVL.